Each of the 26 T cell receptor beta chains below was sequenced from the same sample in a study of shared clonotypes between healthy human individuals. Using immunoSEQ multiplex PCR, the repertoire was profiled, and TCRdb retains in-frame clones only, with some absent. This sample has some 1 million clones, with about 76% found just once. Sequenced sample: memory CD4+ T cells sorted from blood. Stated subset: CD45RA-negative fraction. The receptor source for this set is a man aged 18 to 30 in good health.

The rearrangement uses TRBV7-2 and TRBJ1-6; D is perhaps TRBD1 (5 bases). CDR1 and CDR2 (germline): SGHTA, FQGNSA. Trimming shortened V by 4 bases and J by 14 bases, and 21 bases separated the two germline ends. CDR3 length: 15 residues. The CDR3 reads CASSSPGRGEMALHF. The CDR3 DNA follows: TGTGCCAGCAGCTCCCCGGGACGGGGGGAGATGGCCCTCCACTTT.

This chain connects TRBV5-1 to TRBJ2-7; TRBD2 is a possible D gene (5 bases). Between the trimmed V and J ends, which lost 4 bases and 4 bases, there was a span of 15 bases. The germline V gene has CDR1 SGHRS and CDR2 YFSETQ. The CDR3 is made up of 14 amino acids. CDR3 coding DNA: TGCGCCAGCAGCGCGGACTCCACCACTTACGAGCAGTACTTC. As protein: CASSADSTTYEQYF.

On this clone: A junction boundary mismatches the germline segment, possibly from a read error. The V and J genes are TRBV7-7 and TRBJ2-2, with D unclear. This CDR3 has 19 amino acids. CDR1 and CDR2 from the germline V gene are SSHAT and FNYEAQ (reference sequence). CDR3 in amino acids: CASSLVLPTPRGNTGELFF. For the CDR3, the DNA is TGTGCTAGCAGCTTAGTACTACCGACACCCCGAGGAAACACCGGGGAGCTGTTTTTT.

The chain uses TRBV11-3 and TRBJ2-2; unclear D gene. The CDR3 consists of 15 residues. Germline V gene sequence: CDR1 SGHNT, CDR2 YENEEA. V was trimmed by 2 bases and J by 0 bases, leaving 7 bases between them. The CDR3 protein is CASSLTRTNTGELFF. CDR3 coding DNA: TGTGCCAGCAGCTTAACCAGGACGAACACCGGGGAGCTGTTTTTT.

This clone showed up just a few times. The CDR3, as DNA: TGTGCAAGTCGAGGTCTAGGACAGGGCCGCCTCTACACCTTC. Translated, it gives CASRGLGQGRLYTF. V is TRBV12-2 and J is TRBJ1-2; TRBD1, the table's D call, was not compared with the DNA. TRBV12-2 is tagged as a pseudogene. There are 14 residues in the CDR3.

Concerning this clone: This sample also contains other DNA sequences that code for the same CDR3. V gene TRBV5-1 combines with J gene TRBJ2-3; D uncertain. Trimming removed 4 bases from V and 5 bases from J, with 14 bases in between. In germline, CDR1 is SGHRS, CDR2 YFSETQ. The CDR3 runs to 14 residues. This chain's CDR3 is CASSPPGAGDTQYF. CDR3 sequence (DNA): TGCGCCAGCAGCCCTCCAGGAGCAGGAGATACGCAGTATTTT.

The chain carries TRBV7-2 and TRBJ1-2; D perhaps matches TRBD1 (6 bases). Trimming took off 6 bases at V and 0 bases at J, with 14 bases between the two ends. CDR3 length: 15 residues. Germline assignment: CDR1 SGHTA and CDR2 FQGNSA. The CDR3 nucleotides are TGTGCCAGCAGACCTGACAGGTCCTCTAACTATGGCTACACCTTC. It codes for CASRPDRSSNYGYTF.

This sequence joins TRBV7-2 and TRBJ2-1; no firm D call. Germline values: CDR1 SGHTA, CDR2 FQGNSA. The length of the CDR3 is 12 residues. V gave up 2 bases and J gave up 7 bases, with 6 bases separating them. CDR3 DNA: TGTGCCAGCAGCTTAATGGGGAATGAGCAGTTCTTC. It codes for CASSLMGNEQFF.

The CDR3 loop is CAISSAAPGQGFYEQYF. The CDR3, as DNA: TGTGCCATCAGTTCCGCCGCACCGGGACAGGGTTTCTACGAGCAGTACTTC. The chain uses TRBV10-3 and TRBJ2-7, with 9 bases aligning to TRBD1. Unmatched junction bases numbered 14, after V lost 5 bases and J lost 3 bases. Germline V CDR1 and CDR2: ENHRY, SYGVKD. CDR3 size: 17 residues.

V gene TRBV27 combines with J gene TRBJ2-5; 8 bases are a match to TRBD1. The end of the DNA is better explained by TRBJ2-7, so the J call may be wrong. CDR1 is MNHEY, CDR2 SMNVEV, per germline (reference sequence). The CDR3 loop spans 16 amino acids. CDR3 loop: CASSSSRGTGLYEQYF. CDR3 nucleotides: TGTGCCAGCAGTTCATCGAGGGGGACAGGCCTTTACGAGCAGTACTTC.

The CDR3 sequence: CASSLDLPGTGVYEQYF. The CDR3 nucleotides read TGTGCCAGCTCACTGGATCTTCCCGGGACAGGGGTCTACGAGCAGTACTTC. The gene calls are TRBV18 and TRBJ2-7; 10 bases map to TRBD1. There are 17 residues in the CDR3. From germline, CDR1 is KGHSH and CDR2 LQKENI. Unmatched junction bases numbered 12, after V lost 4 bases and J lost 3 bases. Based on the CDR3 plus reference TRBV18 and TRBJ2-7, the full variable domain is NAGVMQNPRHLVRRRGQEARLRCSPMKGHSHVYWYRQLPEEGLKFMVYLQKENIIDESGMPKERFSAEFPKEGPSILRIQQVVRGDSAAYFCASSLDLPGTGVYEQYFGPGTRLTVT.

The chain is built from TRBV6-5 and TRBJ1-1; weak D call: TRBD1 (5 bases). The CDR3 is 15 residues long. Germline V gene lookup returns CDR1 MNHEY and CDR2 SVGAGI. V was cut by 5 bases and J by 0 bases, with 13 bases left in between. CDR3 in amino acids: CASSGPGTLNTEAFF. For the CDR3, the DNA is TGTGCCAGCAGTGGGCCCGGGACGCTGAACACTGAAGCTTTCTTT.

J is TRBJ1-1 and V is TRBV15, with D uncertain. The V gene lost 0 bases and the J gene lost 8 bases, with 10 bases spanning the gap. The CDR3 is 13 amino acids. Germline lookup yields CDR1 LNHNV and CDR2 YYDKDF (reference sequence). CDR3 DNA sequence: TGTGCCACCAGCAGAGATCAGAGCAACGAAGCTTTCTTT. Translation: CATSRDQSNEAFF.

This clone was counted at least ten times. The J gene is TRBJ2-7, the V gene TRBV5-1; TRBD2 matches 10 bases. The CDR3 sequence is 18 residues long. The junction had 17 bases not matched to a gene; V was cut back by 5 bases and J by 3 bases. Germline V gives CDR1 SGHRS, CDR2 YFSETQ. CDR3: CASRGTVTWTSGSYEQYF. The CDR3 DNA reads TGCGCCAGCAGAGGGACAGTGACCTGGACTAGCGGAAGCTACGAGCAGTACTTC.

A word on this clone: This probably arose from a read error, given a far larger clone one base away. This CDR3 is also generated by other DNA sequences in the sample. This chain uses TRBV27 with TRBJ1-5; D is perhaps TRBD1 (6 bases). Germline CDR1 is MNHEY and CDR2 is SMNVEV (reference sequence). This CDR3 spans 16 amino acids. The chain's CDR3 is CASSLSGGPSNQPQHF. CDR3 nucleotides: TGTGCCAGCAGTTTAAGTGGGGGGCCGAGCAATCAGCCCCAACATTTT.

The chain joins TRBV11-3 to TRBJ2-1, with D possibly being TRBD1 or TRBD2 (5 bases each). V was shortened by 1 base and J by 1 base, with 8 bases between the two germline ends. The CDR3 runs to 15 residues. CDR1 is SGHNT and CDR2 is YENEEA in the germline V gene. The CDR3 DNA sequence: TGTGCCAGCAGCTTAGCCGGGGCTTCCTACAATGAGCAGTTCTTC. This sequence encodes CASSLAGASYNEQFF.

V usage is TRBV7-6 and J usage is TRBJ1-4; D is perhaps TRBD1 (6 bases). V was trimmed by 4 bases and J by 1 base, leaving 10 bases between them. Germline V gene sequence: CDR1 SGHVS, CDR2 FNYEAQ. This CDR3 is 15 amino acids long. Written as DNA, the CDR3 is TGTGCCAGCAGCTGGAGGGGGGAAACTAATGAAAAACTGTTTTTT. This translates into CASSWRGETNEKLFF.

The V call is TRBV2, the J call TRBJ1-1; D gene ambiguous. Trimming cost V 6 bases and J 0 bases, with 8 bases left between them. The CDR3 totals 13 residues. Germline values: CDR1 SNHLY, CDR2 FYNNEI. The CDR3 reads CASRTGLNTEAFF. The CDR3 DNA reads TGTGCCAGCAGGACCGGGTTGAACACTGAAGCTTTCTTT.

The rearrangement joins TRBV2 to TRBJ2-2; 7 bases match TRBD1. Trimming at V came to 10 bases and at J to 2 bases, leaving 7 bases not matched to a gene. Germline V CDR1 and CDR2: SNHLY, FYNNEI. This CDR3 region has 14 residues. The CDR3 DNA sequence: TGTGCCACTAAGGGACAGATAAACACCGGGGAGCTGTTTTTT. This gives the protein CATKGQINTGELFF.

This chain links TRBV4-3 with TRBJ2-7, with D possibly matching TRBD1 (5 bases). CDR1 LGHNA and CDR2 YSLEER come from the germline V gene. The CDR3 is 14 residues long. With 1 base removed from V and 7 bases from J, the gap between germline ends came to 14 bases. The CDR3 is CASSQGGPNAEQYF. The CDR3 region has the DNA TGCGCCAGCAGCCAAGGGGGCCCGAATGCGGAGCAGTACTTC.

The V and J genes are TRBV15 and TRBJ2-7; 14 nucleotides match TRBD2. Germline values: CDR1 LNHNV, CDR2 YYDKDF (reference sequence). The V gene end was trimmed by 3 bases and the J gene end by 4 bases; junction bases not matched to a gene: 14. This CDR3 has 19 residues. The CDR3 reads CATSSQEPGLAGVWYEQYF. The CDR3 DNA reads TGTGCCACCAGCAGTCAAGAGCCGGGACTAGCGGGAGTTTGGTACGAGCAGTACTTC.

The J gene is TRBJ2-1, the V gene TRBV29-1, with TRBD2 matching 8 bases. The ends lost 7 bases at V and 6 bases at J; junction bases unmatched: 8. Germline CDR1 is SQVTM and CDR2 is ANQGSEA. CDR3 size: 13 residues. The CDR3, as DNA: TGCAGCGCCCCAGCGGGAGTTCTCAATGAGCAGTTCTTC. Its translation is CSAPAGVLNEQFF.

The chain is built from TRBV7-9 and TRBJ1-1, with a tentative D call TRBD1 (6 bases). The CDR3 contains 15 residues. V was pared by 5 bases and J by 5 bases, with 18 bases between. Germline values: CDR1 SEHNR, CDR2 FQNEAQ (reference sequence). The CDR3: CASSPIAGGITEAFF. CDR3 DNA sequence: TGTGCCAGCAGCCCAATAGCCGGGGGCATAACTGAAGCTTTCTTT.

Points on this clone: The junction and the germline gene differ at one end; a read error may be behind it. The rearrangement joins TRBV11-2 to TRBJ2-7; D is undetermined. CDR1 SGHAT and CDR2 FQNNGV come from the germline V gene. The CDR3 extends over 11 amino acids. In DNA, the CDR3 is TGTGCCGGCAGCTTAGACACGGGGCAGTACTTC. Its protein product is CAGSLDTGQYF. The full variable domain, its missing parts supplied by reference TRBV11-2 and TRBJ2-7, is EAGVAQSPRYKIIEKRQSVAFWCNPISGHATLYWYQQILGQGPKLLIQFQNNGVVDDSQLPKDRFSAERLKGVDSTLKIQPAKLEDSAVYLCAGSLDTGQYFGPGTRLTVT.

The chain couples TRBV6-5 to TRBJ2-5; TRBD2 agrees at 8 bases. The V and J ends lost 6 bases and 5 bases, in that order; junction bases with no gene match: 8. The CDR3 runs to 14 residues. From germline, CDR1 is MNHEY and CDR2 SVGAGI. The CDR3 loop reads CASSPGGGLETQYF. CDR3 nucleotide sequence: TGTGCCAGCAGCCCCGGCGGGGGGCTGGAGACCCAGTACTTC.

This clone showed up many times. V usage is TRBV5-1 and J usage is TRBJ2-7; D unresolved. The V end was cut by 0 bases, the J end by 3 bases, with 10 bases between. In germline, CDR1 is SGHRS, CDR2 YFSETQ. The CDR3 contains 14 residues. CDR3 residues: CASSLEPVSYEQYF. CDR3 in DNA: TGCGCCAGCAGCTTGGAACCAGTAAGCTACGAGCAGTACTTC.